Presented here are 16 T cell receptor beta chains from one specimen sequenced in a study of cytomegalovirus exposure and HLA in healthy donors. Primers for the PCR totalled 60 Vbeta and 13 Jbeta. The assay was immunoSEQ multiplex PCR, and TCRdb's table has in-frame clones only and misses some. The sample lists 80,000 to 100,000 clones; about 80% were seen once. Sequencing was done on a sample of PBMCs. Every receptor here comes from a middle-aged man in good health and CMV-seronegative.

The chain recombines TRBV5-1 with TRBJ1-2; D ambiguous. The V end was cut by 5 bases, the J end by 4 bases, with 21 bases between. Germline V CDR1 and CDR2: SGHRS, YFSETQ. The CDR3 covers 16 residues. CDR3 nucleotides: TGCGCCAGCAGTTTTGGCGGGCCGGGCCTGGGCTATGGCTACACCTTC. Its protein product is CASSFGGPGLGYGYTF.

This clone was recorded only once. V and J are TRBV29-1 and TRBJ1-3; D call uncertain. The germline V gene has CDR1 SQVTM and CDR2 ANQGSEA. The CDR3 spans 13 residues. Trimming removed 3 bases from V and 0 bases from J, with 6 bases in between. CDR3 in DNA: TGCAGCGTTGAGGCGGACTCTGGAAACACCATATATTTT. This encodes CSVEADSGNTIYF.

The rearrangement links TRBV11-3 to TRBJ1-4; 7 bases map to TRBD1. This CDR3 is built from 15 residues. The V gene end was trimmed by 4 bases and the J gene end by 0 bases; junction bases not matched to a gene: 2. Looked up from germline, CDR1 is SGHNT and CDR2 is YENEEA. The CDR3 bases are TGTGCCAGCAGCTCCAGGGGGACAACTAATGAAAAACTGTTTTTT. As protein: CASSSRGTTNEKLFF.

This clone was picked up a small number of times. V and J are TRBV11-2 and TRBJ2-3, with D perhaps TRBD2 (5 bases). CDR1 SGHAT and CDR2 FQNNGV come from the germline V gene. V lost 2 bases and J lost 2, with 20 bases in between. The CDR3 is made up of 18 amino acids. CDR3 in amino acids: CASSLSRAGSGFTDTQYF. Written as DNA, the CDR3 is TGTGCCAGCAGCTTATCCCGCGCGGGCAGTGGTTTCACAGATACGCAGTATTTT.

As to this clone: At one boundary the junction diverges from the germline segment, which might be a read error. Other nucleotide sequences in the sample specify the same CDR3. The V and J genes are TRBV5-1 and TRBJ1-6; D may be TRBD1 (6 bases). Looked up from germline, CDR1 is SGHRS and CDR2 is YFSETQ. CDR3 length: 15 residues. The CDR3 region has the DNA TGCGCCAGCAGTCCCACAGGGTCCTACAATTCACCCCTCCACTTT. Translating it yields CASSPTGSYNSPLHF.

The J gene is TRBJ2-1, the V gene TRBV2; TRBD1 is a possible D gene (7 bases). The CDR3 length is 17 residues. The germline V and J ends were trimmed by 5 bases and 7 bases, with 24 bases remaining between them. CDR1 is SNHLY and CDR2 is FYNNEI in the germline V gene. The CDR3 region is CASSPLRRGQSKNEQFF. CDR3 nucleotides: TGTGCCAGCAGTCCTCTTCGGAGGGGGCAGTCAAAAAATGAGCAGTTCTTC.

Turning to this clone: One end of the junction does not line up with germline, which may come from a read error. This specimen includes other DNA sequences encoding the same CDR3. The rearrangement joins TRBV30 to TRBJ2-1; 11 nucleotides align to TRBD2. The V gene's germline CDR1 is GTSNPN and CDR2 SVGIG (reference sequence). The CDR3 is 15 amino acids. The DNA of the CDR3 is TGTGCCTGGAGCGCACTAGCGGGGGCGAACAATGAACAGTTCTTC. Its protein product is CAWSALAGANNEQFF.

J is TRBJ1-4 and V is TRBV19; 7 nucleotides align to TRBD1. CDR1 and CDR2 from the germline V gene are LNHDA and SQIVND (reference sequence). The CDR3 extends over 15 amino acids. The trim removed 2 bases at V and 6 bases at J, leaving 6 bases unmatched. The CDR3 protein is CASSIRGRGDEKLFF. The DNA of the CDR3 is TGTGCCAGTAGTATACGGGGCAGGGGGGATGAAAAACTGTTTTTT.

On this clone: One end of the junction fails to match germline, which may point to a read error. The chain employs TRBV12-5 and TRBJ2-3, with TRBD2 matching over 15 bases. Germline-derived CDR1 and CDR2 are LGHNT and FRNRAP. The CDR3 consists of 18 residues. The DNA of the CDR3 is TGTGCTAGTGGCTTGGGACTAGCGGGGGGCACTAGCACAGATACGCAGTATTTT. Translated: CASGLGLAGGTSTDTQYF.

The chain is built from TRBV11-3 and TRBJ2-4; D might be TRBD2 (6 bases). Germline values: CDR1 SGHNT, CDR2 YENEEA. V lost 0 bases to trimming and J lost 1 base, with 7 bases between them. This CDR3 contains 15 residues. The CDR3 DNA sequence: TGTGCCAGCAGCTTAGATCTAGCGGCCAAAAACATTCAGTACTTC. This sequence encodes CASSLDLAAKNIQYF.

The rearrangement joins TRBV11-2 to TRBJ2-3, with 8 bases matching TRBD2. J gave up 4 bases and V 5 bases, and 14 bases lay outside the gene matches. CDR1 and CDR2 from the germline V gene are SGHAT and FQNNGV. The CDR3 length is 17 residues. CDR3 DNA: TGTGCCAGCAGCCGACTTCCTGGGGCGGGAGGTGCAGATACGCAGTATTTT. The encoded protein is CASSRLPGAGGADTQYF.

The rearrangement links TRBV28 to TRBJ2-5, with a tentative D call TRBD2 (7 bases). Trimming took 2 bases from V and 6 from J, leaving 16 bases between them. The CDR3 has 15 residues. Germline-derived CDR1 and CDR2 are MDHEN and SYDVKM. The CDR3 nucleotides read TGTGCCAGCAGTTTAGGTGGGGGGGCTCTAAAGACCCAGTACTTC. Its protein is CASSLGGGALKTQYF.

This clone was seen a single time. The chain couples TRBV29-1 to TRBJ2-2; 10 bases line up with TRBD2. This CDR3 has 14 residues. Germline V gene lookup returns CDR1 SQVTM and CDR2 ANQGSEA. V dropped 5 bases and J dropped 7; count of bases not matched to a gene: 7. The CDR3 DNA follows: TGCAGCGTTTCGAGCGGGGGGGCTAACGGGGAGCTGTTTTTT. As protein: CSVSSGGANGELFF.

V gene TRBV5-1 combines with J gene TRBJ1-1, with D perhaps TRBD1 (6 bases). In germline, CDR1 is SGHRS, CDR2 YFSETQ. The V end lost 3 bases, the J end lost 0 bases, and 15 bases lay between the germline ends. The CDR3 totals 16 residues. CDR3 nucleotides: TGCGCCAGCAGCTCATCGGGTAGGGGGATGAACACTGAAGCTTTCTTT. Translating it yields CASSSSGRGMNTEAFF.

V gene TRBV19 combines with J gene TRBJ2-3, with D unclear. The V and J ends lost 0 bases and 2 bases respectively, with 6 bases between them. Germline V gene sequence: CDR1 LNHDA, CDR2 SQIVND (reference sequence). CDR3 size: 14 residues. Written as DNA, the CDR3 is TGTGCCAGTAGTATAGACCCCTCCACAGATACGCAGTATTTT. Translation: CASSIDPSTDTQYF.

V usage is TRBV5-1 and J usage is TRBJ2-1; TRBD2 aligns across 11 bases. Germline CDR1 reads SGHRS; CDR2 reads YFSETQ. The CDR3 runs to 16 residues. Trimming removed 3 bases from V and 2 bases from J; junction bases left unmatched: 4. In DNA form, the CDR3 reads TGCGCCAGCAGCTACATAGCGGGGGGGACCTACAATGAGCAGTTCTTC. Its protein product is CASSYIAGGTYNEQFF.